Listed below are T cell receptor beta chains from one sample, sequenced in a study of identifying expanded T cells in peripheral blood. TCRdb keeps only in-frame clones here, not all; method: immunoSEQ multiplex PCR. The sample has fewer than 55,000 clones, 82% seen once. The sequenced material came from blood. These receptors all come from a person aged 18 to 69 in good health. CDR3s include the opening cysteine and the closing phenylalanine or tryptophan. Fields, in order: CDR3 protein, D gene, J gene, V gene. D genes are given only for firm matches.

CASSLGQSTEAFF	.	TRBJ1-1	TRBV5-1
CASSELAKVRGEQYF	.	TRBJ2-7	TRBV6-5
CASSELAGGPYEQFF	TRBD2	TRBJ2-1	TRBV2
CASRPTGGGNTIYF	.	TRBJ1-3	TRBV11-2
CAWSVGREQYF	.	TRBJ2-7	TRBV30
CASSPDRESREQYF	TRBD1	TRBJ2-7	TRBV7-2
CASSLGGVRDEQYF	.	TRBJ2-7	TRBV5-1
CASTRGAIQYF	.	TRBJ2-4	TRBV19
CASSRTRNNSPLHF	.	TRBJ1-6	TRBV2
CASSPLTGVLEAFF	TRBD1	TRBJ1-1	TRBV7-9
CASSAAGGGAGELFF	.	TRBJ2-2	TRBV7-6
CASSPAKGLPPSANYGYTF	.	TRBJ1-2	TRBV4-3
CASSPGQGLLTEAFF	TRBD1	TRBJ1-1	TRBV7-9
CASSQILDRGGSPLHF	TRBD1	TRBJ1-6	TRBV4-1
CASSRRMNTGELFF	.	TRBJ2-2	TRBV19
CASSLDGGADTQYF	.	TRBJ2-3	TRBV5-1
CASSLTGDYNEQFF	.	TRBJ2-1	TRBV7-3
CASSTSGGRTEAFF	TRBD1	TRBJ1-1	TRBV5-1
CASSGTGGNEQYF	TRBD1	.	TRBV6-5
CASSTGTSPPDTQYF	TRBD2	TRBJ2-3	TRBV5-1
CASSVSGGQETQYF	.	TRBJ2-5	TRBV7-3
CSVEDPTLYRDREYRNGYTF	TRBD1	TRBJ1-2	TRBV29-1
CASSVDLAGGVEQFF	TRBD2	TRBJ2-1	TRBV9
CASSSREVSYEQYF	.	TRBJ2-7	TRBV7-9
CASSVVVTGYMNEQFF	TRBD1	TRBJ2-1	TRBV9
CASSPASSGTLNTDTQYF	.	TRBJ2-3	TRBV7-9
CASSQSIGRPLGGNYGYTF	.	TRBJ1-2	TRBV23-1
CASSVGTLGNTEAFF	.	TRBJ1-1	TRBV9
CAWSGYISYEQYF	.	TRBJ2-7	TRBV30
CASSRTGVTTEAFF	TRBD1	TRBJ1-1	TRBV11-2
CASSFAGDTQYF	.	TRBJ2-3	TRBV7-9
CASGTGNTEAFF	TRBD1	TRBJ1-1	TRBV6-6
CASREANTEAFF	.	TRBJ1-1	TRBV21-1
CASSAGSGTGKQFF	TRBD1	TRBJ2-1	TRBV9
CASSPGLAGARTDTQYF	TRBD2	TRBJ2-3	TRBV7-9
CASSTGDTQYF	.	TRBJ2-3	TRBV27
CASRYYGYTF	.	TRBJ1-2	TRBV2
CASSLKQGVEQFF	.	TRBJ2-1	TRBV7-7
CASSSYDGGAYEQFF	TRBD2	TRBJ2-1	TRBV27
CATGSGRGAGDTQYF	TRBD2	TRBJ2-3	TRBV27
CASSSGTGAGYTF	TRBD1	TRBJ1-2	TRBV7-3
CASSGGDGTTNYGYTF	.	TRBJ1-2	TRBV6-1
CASGDRGSGNTIYF	TRBD1	TRBJ1-3	TRBV11-2
CASSLYVTGTDTQYF	.	TRBJ2-3	TRBV7-2
CASTRDRRDTGELFF	TRBD1	TRBJ2-2	TRBV5-4
CASGRQYKETQYF	.	TRBJ2-5	TRBV6-1
CASSADRDYGYTF	.	TRBJ1-2	TRBV18
CASSYTDSRGDTQYF	TRBD1	TRBJ2-3	TRBV6-5
CASSQDSVYEQYF	.	TRBJ2-7	TRBV14
CASSAGGGSSYNEQFF	.	TRBJ2-1	TRBV5-1
CASSLSRQETQYF	.	TRBJ2-5	TRBV7-2
CASSISRGSTNEKLFF	.	TRBJ1-4	TRBV19
CASSFLSTDTQYF	.	TRBJ2-3	TRBV7-9
CATSRGAGSSDGYTF	.	TRBJ1-2	TRBV15
CASSLGRISSYNEQFF	.	TRBJ2-1	TRBV5-1
CASSPSRQQGTQYF	.	TRBJ2-5	TRBV7-3
CASSSGTGNALNTEAFF	TRBD1	TRBJ1-1	TRBV18
CASSDWRGVVETQYF	.	TRBJ2-5	TRBV6-4
CASGPRMDEQYF	.	TRBJ2-7	TRBV6-6
CASSLVGDEQFF	.	TRBJ2-1	TRBV5-5